This TCR beta chain was retrieved from a study of CD8+ T cells in alopecia areata. Findings and caveats of the study: Among the cells sequenced in scalp samples are also the resident alphabeta T cells of normal skin.

As for this clone: The antigen is not known. Other DNA sequences in this sample translate to the same CDR3.

Isolated RNA was reverse transcribed into cDNA used as the sequencing template. Profiled with immunoSEQ multiplex PCR; TCRdb holds only in-frame clones, not every one. This repertoire shows about 220,000 clones, more than 45% found once; its top ten account for more than 1.5%. Treatment specified: oral pan-JAK inhibitor, 5-10 mg twice daily. V dropped 4 bases and J dropped 4 bases, with 12 bases sitting between them. Per the germline V gene, CDR1 is SGDLS and CDR2 is YYNGEE. The CDR3 covers 14 residues. This clonotype originated in a human donor with alopecia areata. V and J are TRBV9 and TRBJ2-1, with D perhaps matching TRBD1 (6 bases). Source: CD4+ T cells sorted from blood, taken at week 4, from a patient treated with tofacitinib. CDR3 in DNA: TGTGCCAGCAGCCCCAGAGGACAGTACAATGAGCAGTTCTTC. This gives the protein CASSPRGQYNEQFF.